A single sample is the source of the 16 T cell receptor beta chains below, sequenced in a study of blood T cells in healthy people across ages (dated by TCRdb to the mid-2010s). The library was made by 5' RACE. Sequencer: Illumina HiSeq 2500. A second PCR of 7 to 11 cycles was run with a J-beta primer mix and a sample-barcoded 5' primer. Starting from the raw public reads, TCRdb applied fastp trimming at Q25, assembled clones with MiXCR and retained in-frame beta chains. Records with the same CDR3 protein are collapsed into one entry carrying the most frequent genes and DNA. The sample profile shows around 700,000 distinct CDR3 sequences; around 25% of them were found once. The ten largest clones add up to 9.4% of the sample. The same data also contributed to another study, on T cells of mothers and their children.

Material: blood. The receptor set was obtained from a boy younger than 18 in good health.

In this sample, this clonotype turned up a few times. The V call is TRBV28, the J call TRBJ2-4; D is perhaps TRBD1 (8 bases). The V gene's germline CDR1 is MDHEN and CDR2 SYDVKM. Trimming removed 5 bases from V and 5 bases from J, with 19 bases in between. This CDR3 comprises 16 residues. CDR3 loop: CASSLTGAAGENIQYF. CDR3 in DNA: TGTGCCAGCAGTCTGACAGGGGCCGCGGGGGAAAACATTCAGTACTTC. Combining the CDR3 with reference TRBV28 and TRBJ2-4 gives the whole variable domain DVKVTQSSRYLVKRTGEKVFLECVQDMDHENMFWYRQDPGLGLRLIYFSYDVKMKEKGDIPEGYSVSREKKERFSLILESASTNQTSMYLCASSLTGAAGENIQYFGAGTRLSVL.

In this sample, this clonotype turned up a few times. This rearrangement joins TRBV6-6 to TRBJ2-5; a weak D match, TRBD2 (5 bases). Germline V CDR1 and CDR2: MNHNY, SVGAGI (reference sequence). This CDR3 spans 15 amino acids. Trimming cost V 2 bases and J 8 bases, with 18 bases left between them. Written as DNA, the CDR3 is TGTGCCAGCAGTTACCCCCCCGGGGTGGGAAAAACCCAGTACTTC. As protein: CASSYPPGVGKTQYF.

This clonotype was observed a few times. This chain joins TRBV29-1 and TRBJ1-1, with 8 bases lining up with TRBD1. CDR3 size: 15 residues. V was pared by 7 bases and J by 1 base, with 11 bases of the junction left unmatched. Germline CDR1 reads SQVTM; CDR2 reads ANQGSEA. CDR3 nucleotides: TGCAGCGGCGACCTCCGGACAGGGCAGAACACTGAAGCTTTCTTT. Protein sequence: CSGDLRTGQNTEAFF.

The rearrangement links TRBV4-1 to TRBJ2-5, with D perhaps matching TRBD1 (6 bases). There are 15 residues in the CDR3. V was shortened by 5 bases and J by 0 bases, with 13 bases between the two germline ends. Germline V gives CDR1 MGHRA, CDR2 YSYEKL. The CDR3 here is CASSFPGQHQETQYF. The CDR3 coding sequence is TGCGCCAGCAGCTTTCCGGGACAACACCAAGAGACCCAGTACTTC.

The chain carries TRBV7-2 and TRBJ2-5; 9 bases line up with TRBD2. CDR3 length: 16 amino acids. Germline loops: CDR1 SGHTA, CDR2 FQGNSA. The junction had 8 bases not matched to a gene; V was cut back by 5 bases and J by 1 base. The CDR3 DNA follows: TGTGCCAGCAGCCCCATGAGCGGGGGGCTCCAAGAGACCCAGTACTTC. Translated: CASSPMSGGLQETQYF.

This clonotype has just a few counts. The chain carries TRBV7-2 and TRBJ2-5; 10 bases agree with TRBD2. Germline lookup yields CDR1 SGHTA and CDR2 FQGNSA. The junction had 5 bases not matched to a gene; V was cut back by 5 bases and J by 5 bases. This CDR3 has 14 amino acids. The CDR3 here is CASSGSGGAETQYF. CDR3 in DNA: TGTGCCAGCAGCGGAAGCGGGGGGGCGGAGACCCAGTACTTC.

There are many counts of this clonotype. The gene calls are TRBV3-1 and TRBJ2-4, with a possible D match to TRBD2 (5 bases). Looked up from germline, CDR1 is LGHDT and CDR2 is YNNKEL (reference sequence). There are 15 residues in the CDR3. Deletions cut 3 bases from V and 0 bases from J, with 9 bases between. For the CDR3, the DNA is TGTGCCAGCAGCCAGGGAGCGGTAGCCAAAAACATTCAGTACTTC. Translating gives CASSQGAVAKNIQYF.

DNA for the CDR3: TGTGCCAGCAGTGACCAGTCCTACGAGCAGTACTTC. This codes for CASSDQSYEQYF. This sequence joins TRBV6-5 and TRBJ2-7; the D is unclear. The CDR3 contains 12 residues. With 5 bases removed from V and 1 base from J, the gap between germline ends came to 6 bases. Germline loops: CDR1 MNHEY, CDR2 SVGAGI.

This clonotype appeared a few times. V and J are TRBV29-1 and TRBJ2-7, with D possibly matching TRBD2 (6 bases). In germline, CDR1 is SQVTM, CDR2 ANQGSEA. Trimming stripped 4 bases from V and 5 bases from J, with 24 bases between. The CDR3 extends over 16 amino acids. CDR3 region: CSVAHTLAVPADEQYF. In DNA, the CDR3 is TGCAGCGTTGCTCACACTTTAGCGGTGCCGGCTGACGAGCAGTACTTC.

The gene calls are TRBV5-1 and TRBJ1-6; TRBD1 matches 7 bases. The CDR3 length is 14 residues. The germline V gene has CDR1 SGHRS and CDR2 YFSETQ. Germline trimming cut 0 bases from V and 13 bases from J; bases unmatched to any gene: 7. Written as DNA, the CDR3 is TGCGCCAGCAGCTTGGAAGGGGGCAAGGGGCCCCTCCACTTT. It yields the protein CASSLEGGKGPLHF. Drawing the rest from reference TRBV5-1 and TRBJ1-6, the complete variable domain is KAGVTQTPRYLIKTRGQQVTLSCSPISGHRSVSWYQQTPGQGLQFLFEYFSETQRNKGNFPGRFSGRQFSNSRSEMNVSTLELGDSALYLCASSLEGGKGPLHFGNGTRLTVT.

The chain links TRBV7-9 to TRBJ2-7; D gene unclear. The length of the CDR3 is 13 residues. In germline, CDR1 is SEHNR, CDR2 FQNEAQ (reference sequence). V shed 7 bases and J shed 1 base, with 11 bases lying between them. The DNA for the CDR3 is TGTGCCAGCACCAGAAGGGATTCCTACGAGCAGTACTTC. As protein: CASTRRDSYEQYF.

This chain joins TRBV5-1 and TRBJ1-4; 9 bases map to TRBD1. V lost 0 bases to trimming and J lost 6 bases; unmatched junction nucleotides: 3. From germline, CDR1 is SGHRS and CDR2 YFSETQ. The CDR3 contains 15 residues. For the CDR3, the DNA is TGCGCCAGCAGCTTGGGGGGGACAGGGTATGAAAAACTGTTTTTT. Translation gives CASSLGGTGYEKLFF.

This clonotype was counted a few times. The genes are TRBV10-3 and TRBJ2-2; D uncertain. This CDR3 region has 17 residues. The germline CDR1 and CDR2 sequences are ENHRY and SYGVKD. Trimming took 10 bases from V and 0 from J, leaving 21 bases between them. The CDR3 loop is CATWGLRMQANTGELFF. The CDR3 DNA follows: TGTGCCACCTGGGGTTTAAGGATGCAGGCGAACACCGGGGAGCTGTTTTTT.

V gene TRBV20-1 combines with J gene TRBJ2-2, with 11 bases aligning to TRBD2. The J segment lost 1 base and the V segment lost 3 bases, leaving 7 bases of the junction unmatched. The CDR3 length is 17 residues. Germline V gene data show CDR1 as DFQATT and CDR2 as SNEGSKA (reference sequence). CDR3 in amino acids: CSARDTGTSGNTGELFF. The DNA for the CDR3 is TGCAGTGCTAGGGACACCGGGACTAGCGGGAACACCGGGGAGCTGTTTTTT.

As concerns this clonotype: A read error may account for a junction end that differs from germline. The J gene is TRBJ2-3, the V gene TRBV4-1, with a tentative D call TRBD1 (6 bases). In germline, CDR1 is MGHRA, CDR2 YSYEKL. This CDR3 is 15 amino acids long. The DNA of the CDR3 is TGCGCCAGCAGCTCCCCCGAGGGGGATGGAGATACGCTGTATTTT. It encodes CASSSPEGDGDTLYF.

This clonotype was seen more than once but under ten times. The rearrangement links TRBV20-1 to TRBJ1-4; D is perhaps TRBD1 (5 bases). Germline CDR1 is DFQATT and CDR2 is SNEGSKA (reference sequence). CDR3 size: 13 residues. Between the trimmed V and J ends, which lost 3 bases and 8 bases, there was a span of 13 bases. Written as DNA, the CDR3 is TGCAGTGCTAGTCGCAGGGTCGGGGAAAAACTGTTTTTT. It translates to CSASRRVGEKLFF.